Below are 11 T cell receptor beta chains sequenced from a single sample in a study of regulatory T cells in long-lasting Graves disease. HTBI primers from iRepertoire and Arm-PCR of CDR3 regions yielded the TCR beta libraries. TCRdb itself ran the multiplex PCR reads through MiXCR, one entry per CDR3 protein. The table includes hundreds of thousands of distinct CDR3 sequences, around 20% detected once. Time point in this sample: persistent/refractory GD, antithyroid drugs over 5 years with positive TRAb. The TCR library was made from RNA extracted from PBMCs. The sequenced sample was peripheral blood mononuclear cells (PBMCs), obtained when the disease was refractory, from a patient treated with antithyroid drugs. The receptors here all came from a female donor with Graves disease.

With regard to this clonotype: A much bigger clone sits one base away, suggesting this may be a read error. The V call is TRBV3-1, the J call TRBJ1-5, with D perhaps matching TRBD1 (5 bases). The V end was cut by 4 bases, the J end by 7 bases, with 17 bases between. The germline V gene has CDR1 LGHDT and CDR2 YNNKEL (reference sequence). This CDR3 has 15 amino acids. CDR3 nucleotide sequence: TGTGCCAGCAGCCTAGGATTGGCGGACAAACAGCCCCAGCATTTT. It encodes CASSLGLADKQPQHF.

This clonotype was observed at least ten times. V and J are TRBV7-8 and TRBJ1-5; unclear D gene. CDR3 length equals 16 residues. From germline, CDR1 is SGHVS and CDR2 FQNEAQ. Trimming shortened V by 5 bases and J by 0 bases, and 14 bases separated the two germline ends. CDR3 region: CASSQWEGNSNQPQHF. Here the CDR3 DNA reads TGTGCCAGCAGCCAGTGGGAAGGGAATAGCAATCAGCCCCAGCATTTT.

The chain carries TRBV5-1 and TRBJ1-1; D may be TRBD1 (6 bases). Trimming removed 5 bases at V and 0 bases at J, with 17 bases between. CDR3 size: 16 residues. Germline lookup yields CDR1 SGHRS and CDR2 YFSETQ. CDR3 nucleotides: TGCGCCAGCAGGGACAGTAAAGACTTCATGAACACTGAAGCTTTCTTT. The encoded protein is CASRDSKDFMNTEAFF. The whole variable domain, filled in from reference TRBV5-1 and TRBJ1-1, reads KAGVTQTPRYLIKTRGQQVTLSCSPISGHRSVSWYQQTPGQGLQFLFEYFSETQRNKGNFPGRFSGRQFSNSRSEMNVSTLELGDSALYLCASRDSKDFMNTEAFFGQGTRLTVV.

This clonotype was seen more than once but under ten times. V and J are TRBV25-1 and TRBJ1-1, with no clear D. Germline CDR1 is MGHDK and CDR2 is SYGVNS. Deletions cut 8 bases from V and 5 bases from J, with 15 bases between. The CDR3 is 13 residues long. The CDR3 reads CASGDYGGTEAFF. CDR3 DNA: TGTGCCAGCGGAGACTACGGCGGGACTGAAGCTTTCTTT.

This clonotype was picked up one time. This chain joins TRBV6-2 or TRBV6-3 and TRBJ2-1; no clear D. Germline loops: CDR1 MNHEY, CDR2 SVGEGT. The CDR3 is 14 residues long. With 7 bases removed from V and 0 bases from J, the gap between germline ends came to 10 bases. This CDR3 reads CASNLWASYNEQFF. CDR3 nucleotides: TGTGCCAGCAATCTCTGGGCCTCCTACAATGAGCAGTTCTTC.

The count of this clonotype is one. The CDR3 nucleotides are TGTGCCAGCAGCCGTCGGACAGGGGTTGGCACTGAAGCTTTCTTT. This codes for CASSRRTGVGTEAFF. The chain couples TRBV12-3 or TRBV12-4 to TRBJ1-1, with 9 bases aligning to TRBD1. With V trimmed by 6 bases and J by 4 bases, 9 bases remained unmatched. The CDR3 covers 15 residues.

This clonotype was counted many times. The CDR3 region has the DNA TGTGCCAGCAGGAAACAGGGGGCATTCGATTCCTACGAGCAGTACTTC. Translation: CASRKQGAFDSYEQYF. The rearrangement links TRBV27 to TRBJ2-7; TRBD1 matches 9 bases. With V trimmed by 6 bases and J by 1 base, 10 bases remained unmatched. Germline V gives CDR1 MNHEY, CDR2 SMNVEV (reference sequence). The CDR3 sequence is 16 residues long.

This clonotype was detected a few times. The chain is built from TRBV7-2 and TRBJ1-5, with a possible D match to TRBD1 (5 bases). Trimming took 1 base from V and 11 from J, leaving 18 bases between them. The germline gives CDR1 SGHTA, CDR2 FQGNSA. The CDR3 has 15 amino acids. The CDR3: CASSLGGAALRAQHF. DNA of the CDR3: TGTGCCAGCAGCTTAGGAGGGGCCGCCCTGAGAGCCCAGCATTTT.

At least ten counts were recorded for this clonotype. The CDR3 sequence: CASSLSSGGLGEQYF. CDR3 nucleotide sequence: TGCGCCAGCAGCTTGTCATCGGGAGGCCTCGGCGAGCAGTACTTC. The rearrangement links TRBV5-1 to TRBJ2-7; 7 nucleotides align to TRBD2. Germline V gene lookup returns CDR1 SGHRS and CDR2 YFSETQ. The CDR3 runs 15 residues. Trimming cost V 1 base and J 6 bases; bases outside gene matches: 10. The full variable domain, its missing parts supplied by reference TRBV5-1 and TRBJ2-7, is KAGVTQTPRYLIKTRGQQVTLSCSPISGHRSVSWYQQTPGQGLQFLFEYFSETQRNKGNFPGRFSGRQFSNSRSEMNVSTLELGDSALYLCASSLSSGGLGEQYFGPGTRLTVT.

This clonotype was counted many times. This chain uses TRBV6-1 with TRBJ1-2, with a possible D match to TRBD1 (5 bases). V lost 4 bases and J 4 bases, leaving 16 bases between the germline ends. The germline CDR1 and CDR2 sequences are MNHNS and SASEGT. The CDR3 extends over 15 amino acids. The CDR3 region is CASSAPRGIGYGYTF. The CDR3 DNA sequence: TGTGCCAGCAGTGCCCCGAGGGGTATCGGCTATGGCTACACCTTC.

The chain combines TRBV24-1 with TRBJ2-3; 8 bases are a match to TRBD1. Germline lookup yields CDR1 KGHDR and CDR2 SFDVKD. The ends lost 4 bases at V and 4 bases at J; junction bases unmatched: 6. This CDR3 region has 15 residues. CDR3 protein: CATSDQLTGADTQYF. In nucleotides, the CDR3 is TGTGCCACCAGTGACCAGTTGACAGGGGCAGATACGCAGTATTTT.